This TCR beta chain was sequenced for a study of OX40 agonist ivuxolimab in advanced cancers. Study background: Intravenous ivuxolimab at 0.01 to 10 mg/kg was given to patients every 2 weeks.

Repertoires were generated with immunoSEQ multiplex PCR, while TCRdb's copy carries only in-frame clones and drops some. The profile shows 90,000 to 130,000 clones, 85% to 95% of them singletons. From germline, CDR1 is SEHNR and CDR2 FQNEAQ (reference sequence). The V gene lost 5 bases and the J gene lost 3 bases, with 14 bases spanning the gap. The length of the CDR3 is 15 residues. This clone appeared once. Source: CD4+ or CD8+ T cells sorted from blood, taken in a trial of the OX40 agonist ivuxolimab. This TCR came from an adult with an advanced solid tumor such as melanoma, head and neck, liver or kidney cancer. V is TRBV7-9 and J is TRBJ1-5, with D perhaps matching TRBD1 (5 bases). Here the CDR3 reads CASSDYRFPNQPQHF. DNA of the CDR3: TGTGCCAGCAGCGACTACAGGTTTCCCAATCAGCCCCAGCATTTT.